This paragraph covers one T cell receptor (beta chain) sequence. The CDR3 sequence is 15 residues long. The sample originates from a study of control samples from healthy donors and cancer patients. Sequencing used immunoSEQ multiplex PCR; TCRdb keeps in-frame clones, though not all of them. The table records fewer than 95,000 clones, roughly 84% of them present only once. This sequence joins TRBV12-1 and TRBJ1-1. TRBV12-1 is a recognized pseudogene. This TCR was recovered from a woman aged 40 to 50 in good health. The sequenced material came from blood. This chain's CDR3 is CASSFPGRWDTEAFF. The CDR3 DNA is TGTGCCAGCAGCTTTCCGGGACGTTGGGACACTGAAGCTTTCTTT.